This is a list of T cell receptor beta chains from one sample in a study of cytomegalovirus exposure and HLA in healthy donors. Method: immunoSEQ multiplex PCR; TCRdb's copy keeps in-frame clones and lacks some. The sample comprises about 130,000 clones, roughly 80% of which are singletons, and roughly 4.1% rests with the top ten. The sequenced material came from PBMCs. The receptors were sampled from a man in his late teens or twenties in good health and CMV-seropositive. Both conserved end residues are part of each CDR3. Fields, in order: V gene, CDR3 length, clone size, D gene, J gene, CDR3 DNA, CDR3 protein. D genes are given only for firm matches. Part of the rows lack a size; the others show once, few, many or a class for expanded clones.

TRBV6-6,11,.,.,TRBJ1-5,TGTGCCAGCAAATCAGATCAGCCCCAGCATTTT,CASKSDQPQHF
TRBV5-4,16,.,TRBD2,TRBJ2-1,TGTGCCAGCAGCTTACCTCGGGCGGGGGGATACAATGAGCAGTTCTTC,CASSLPRAGGYNEQFF
TRBV10-3,16,.,.,TRBJ1-6,TGTGCCAGTAACCGACCCCTGGGCAGCGGAAATTCACCCCTCCACTTT,CASNRPLGSGNSPLHF
TRBV7-8,15,.,TRBD2,TRBJ2-2,TGTGCCAGCAGGCGACTAGCGGGAGACACCGGGGAGCTGTTTTTT,CASRRLAGDTGELFF
TRBV9,15,few,.,TRBJ2-2,TGTGCCAGCAGCGTACCGGCAGGCCCCACCGGGGAGCTGTTTTTT,CASSVPAGPTGELFF
TRBV25-1,11,.,TRBD1,TRBJ1-1,TGTGCCAGCAGTGAAGGGGGGACAGTCCTTTTT,CASSEGGTVLF
TRBV4-1,15,.,TRBD1,TRBJ2-7,TGCGCCAGCAGCCAAGAGGGGACAGGGGCCTACGAGCAGTACTTC,CASSQEGTGAYEQYF
TRBV15,12,.,.,TRBJ1-1,TGTGCCACCAGCAGAGTCCCTGTCGAAGCTTTCTTT,CATSRVPVEAFF
TRBV12-5,15,.,.,TRBJ2-1,TGTGCTAGTGGTTTTGATTTTAGCGCTCACAATGAGCAGTTCTTC,CASGFDFSAHNEQFF
TRBV19,18,.,TRBD2,TRBJ2-1,TGTGCCAGTAGTATTAAGGGAGGGGCGGGGATGGCACGCAATGAGCAGTTCTTC,CASSIKGGAGMARNEQFF
TRBV4-3,15,.,TRBD1,TRBJ1-4,TGCGCCAGCAGCTCGACAGGGGGCCTCTATGAAAAACTGTTTTTT,CASSSTGGLYEKLFF
TRBV4-3,17,.,.,TRBJ2-2,TGCGCCAGCAGCCGAGAGAGGCCGGGGGACAACACCGGGGAGCTGTTTTTT,CASSRERPGDNTGELFF
TRBV6-5,15,.,TRBD1,TRBJ1-1,TGTGCCAGCAGGGCATCAGGGGGCCGGGACACTGAAGCTTTCTTT,CASRASGGRDTEAFF
TRBV29-1,15,.,.,TRBJ2-7,TGCAGCGTTGAAGAGAGGGCAGGGGCTCAGTACGAGCAGTACTTC,CSVEERAGAQYEQYF
TRBV27,15,.,.,TRBJ1-1,TGTGCCAGCGGATCCTGGACCACGGGAGTAACTGAAGCTTTCTTT,CASGSWTTGVTEAFF
TRBV11-2,15,.,TRBD2,TRBJ2-1,TGTGCCAGCAGTCGGACTAGCGGGCCATACAATGAGCAGTTCTTC,CASSRTSGPYNEQFF
TRBV14,17,.,.,TRBJ1-4,TGTGCCAGCAGCCAAGGTCATACCGGGGTTGCTAATGAAAAACTGTTTTTT,CASSQGHTGVANEKLFF
TRBV19,13,.,TRBD1,TRBJ1-2,TGTGCCAGTAGTGTGGGACAGAACTATGGCTACACCTTC,CASSVGQNYGYTF
TRBV30,15,.,.,TRBJ1-6,TGTGCCTGGAGTGTACCTCCGCAGGGAAGATCACCCCTCCACTTT,CAWSVPPQGRSPLHF
TRBV7-2,12,.,.,TRBJ2-7,TGTTCCAGGCGCACGTCGGGATACGAGCAGTACTTC,CSRRTSGYEQYF
TRBV9,14,.,TRBD1,TRBJ2-1,TGTGCCAGCAGCGCGACAGGGGGCTACAATGAGCAGTTCTTC,CASSATGGYNEQFF
TRBV6-1,17,.,.,TRBJ1-1,TGTGCCAGCAGTGCCTCCAGTGGGGCGGACCTCAGTACTGAAGCTTTCTTT,CASSASSGADLSTEAFF
TRBV2,18,.,.,TRBJ2-7,TGTGCCACCAGGGGAAACGGACTAAAATTTAGCAGCTCCTACGAGCAGTACTTC,CATRGNGLKFSSSYEQYF
TRBV10-1,14,.,TRBD1,TRBJ2-2,TGCGCCAGCAGTCTGGACAGGATGACCGGGGAGCTGTTTTTT,CASSLDRMTGELFF
TRBV6-1,14,.,.,TRBJ2-7,TGTGCCAGCAGTGAAACGGAGTATTCCTACGAGCAGTACTTC,CASSETEYSYEQYF
TRBV30,18,.,.,TRBJ1-5,TGTGCCTGGAGTGTAAAGACTGGGTTCATCGCGGGTAATCAGCCCCAGCATTTT,CAWSVKTGFIAGNQPQHF
TRBV28,15,.,TRBD1,TRBJ2-5,TGTGCCAGCAGTCATTCCGGACAGGGGGAAGAGACCCAGTACTTC,CASSHSGQGEETQYF
TRBV7-2,14,.,TRBD2,TRBJ2-1,TGTGCCAGCAGCCAAAATAGCGGGGGCGATGAGCAGTTCTTC,CASSQNSGGDEQFF
TRBV5-1,17,.,.,TRBJ2-1,TGCGCCAGCAGCTCCGGACCCGGGACTGCCGAATACATTGAGCAGTTCTTC,CASSSGPGTAEYIEQFF
TRBV2,14,.,.,TRBJ1-4,TGTGCCAGCAGTGTCTCAGGGGTGAGAGAAAAACTGTTTTTT,CASSVSGVREKLFF
TRBV19,15,.,.,TRBJ1-6,TGTGCCAGTAGTATTATGCCGGGCACGGGGTCACCCCTCCACTTT,CASSIMPGTGSPLHF
TRBV4-3,14,few,TRBD1,TRBJ1-6,TGCGCCAGCAGCCCAGACAGGGGCCCTTCACCCCTCCACTTT,CASSPDRGPSPLHF
TRBV7-9,17,.,TRBD1,TRBJ1-5,TGTGCCAGCAGCTCGACAGGGGGCGCGGGTAGCAATCAGCCCCAGCATTTT,CASSSTGGAGSNQPQHF
TRBV5-6,14,.,.,TRBJ2-7,TGTGCCAGCAGCTTGATTATCAGGGACTACGAGCAGTACTTC,CASSLIIRDYEQYF
TRBV5-1,18,.,.,TRBJ2-1,TGCGCCAGCAGCCCCCCCCGGGGGAGCGGGCAGTCCTACAATGAGCAGTTCTTC,CASSPPRGSGQSYNEQFF
TRBV5-1,15,once,TRBD1,TRBJ2-1,TGCGCCAGCAGTTCCACAGGGGGCTTCTACAATGAGCAGTTCTTC,CASSSTGGFYNEQFF
TRBV7-9,14,.,TRBD1,TRBJ2-5,TGTGCCAGCAGCTTAGAGGACAGGTTCGAGACCCAGTACTTC,CASSLEDRFETQYF
TRBV11-2,14,.,.,TRBJ2-7,TGTGCCAGCAGCTTCGTCAGGGGCCACTACGAGCAGTACTTC,CASSFVRGHYEQYF
TRBV5-1,15,.,TRBD2,TRBJ2-7,TGCGCCAGCAGCTATGGACTAGCGGGAGTACGGGAGCAGTACTTC,CASSYGLAGVREQYF
TRBV7-2,13,.,.,TRBJ1-1,TGTGCCAGCAGCTTAGATATGAACACTGAAGCTTTCTTT,CASSLDMNTEAFF
TRBV10-3,14,.,.,TRBJ1-6,TGTGCCATCAGGTCGGCAGGGGATAATTCACCCCTCCACTTT,CAIRSAGDNSPLHF
TRBV13,17,.,TRBD2,TRBJ2-3,TGTGCCAGCAGCCCCCTTTATGGAGCGGGAGTGACAGATACGCAGTATTTT,CASSPLYGAGVTDTQYF
TRBV7-2,14,.,.,TRBJ1-3,TGTGCCAGCAGTTACAGAAGCTCTGGAAACACCATATATTTT,CASSYRSSGNTIYF
TRBV5-1,15,.,.,TRBJ2-2,TGCGCCAGCAGCTTGGATCCACGAGGCACCGGGGAGCTGTTTTTT,CASSLDPRGTGELFF
TRBV19,17,.,.,TRBJ2-6,TGTGCCAGTAGTACTACAGGGACCCGCTCTGGGGCCAACGTCCTGACTTTC,CASSTTGTRSGANVLTF
TRBV19,14,.,.,TRBJ1-1,TGTGCCAGTAGTATAGTTTCAGGGCGGACTGAAGCTTTCTTT,CASSIVSGRTEAFF
TRBV2,13,.,.,TRBJ2-4,TGTGCCAGCAGTGGAAGACAGTCGGGTTTTCAGTACTTC,CASSGRQSGFQYF
TRBV30,13,.,TRBD1,TRBJ1-5,TGTGCCTCTTCGGACAGGGCGGGCCAGCCCCAGCATTTT,CASSDRAGQPQHF